This TCR beta chain was documented in a study of healthy donors' naive CD4 and CD8 T cells. Study results and limitations: Roughly 13% of CD4/CD8 propensity variance appeared explained by V, J and CDR3 charge.

This clonotype turned up a few times. The antigen is unknown. A linear amplification protocol produced the TCR libraries from approximately 460 ng of total RNA. Authors' analysis steps: From a handful of healthy donors, some 78,000 rearranged TCR alpha transcripts were sequenced. TCRdb re-called the reads through MiXCR, storing one row per CDR3 protein. None of the V and J calls come from the authors' own analysis; TCRdb made them. In the table there are approximately 180,000 distinct CDR3 sequences, 65% to 75% of which are singletons. This clonotype was obtained from a pool of human donors in good health; the sample pools cells from several healthy donors. Source material: naive CD4+ and CD8+ T cells sorted from blood, pooled from several donors.

CDR3 sequence reads: CASRSGTSTDTQYF. The CDR3, as DNA: TGTGCCAGTCGGTCCGGGACTAGCACAGATACGCAGTATTTT. The chain joins TRBV19 to TRBJ2-3; a weak D match, TRBD2 (6 bases). In germline, CDR1 is LNHDA, CDR2 SQIVND (reference sequence). The V and J ends lost 8 bases and 0 bases respectively, with 12 bases between them. CDR3 length equals 14 residues.